These 28 T cell receptor beta chains were sequenced from one sample in a study of T cells in Graves' hyperthyroidism and ophthalmopathy (dated by TCRdb to between 2018 and 2021). Libraries were built with multiplex PCR. Sequenced on an Illumina HiSeq 2000. The TCR beta CDR3 regions were amplified from the RNA transcripts. The TCR CDR3 was subjected to a first round of RT-PCR using the HTBI primer set and the Qiagen OneStep RT-PCR kit. The raw public reads went through TCRdb reprocessing: fastp at Q25, MiXCR clone calling, in-frame beta chains kept. Identical CDR3 proteins give one entry, which carries the most common genes and DNA. The sample table shows about 420,000 distinct CDR3 sequences, and about a sixth are seen once. Roughly 7.7% of the sample is taken by the ten largest. The source material was blood. All receptors derive from a woman aged 18 to 35 with Graves' hyperthyroidism.

Remarks on this clonotype: Just one base apart from a much larger clone, this may be a read error. This likely comes from a read error, as the CDR3 has no conserved phenylalanine or tryptophan at its end. The chain joins TRBV6-1 to TRBJ2-1; 11 nucleotides line up with TRBD2. Germline V gene data show CDR1 as MNHNS and CDR2 as SASEGT. The CDR3 contains 15 residues. The junction had 2 bases not matched to a gene; V was cut back by 4 bases and J by 3 bases. CDR3 in amino acids: CASSGGLAVYNEQFS. Written as DNA, the CDR3 is TGTGCCAGCAGTGGGGGACTAGCGGTCTACAATGAGCAGTTCTCC.

In this sample, this clonotype turned up a few times. This sequence joins TRBV4-1 and TRBJ1-2; D is undetermined. The germline V gene encodes CDR1 MGHRA and CDR2 YSYEKL. The V and J ends lost 1 base and 6 bases respectively, with 12 bases between them. This CDR3 comprises 14 residues. DNA for the CDR3: TGCGCCAGCAGCCAAGCCGGGCTCGAGAATGGCTACACCTTC. Amino acids: CASSQAGLENGYTF.

V and J are TRBV7-9 and TRBJ1-6; D remains unclear. V lost 5 bases to trimming and J lost 13 bases, with 12 bases between them. Germline lookup yields CDR1 SEHNR and CDR2 FQNEAQ (reference sequence). CDR3 size: 12 residues. CDR3 amino acids: CASSPPLAPLHF. Here the CDR3 DNA reads TGTGCCAGCAGCCCCCCCTTGGCCCCCCTCCACTTT.

This clonotype was picked up many times. In nucleotides, the CDR3 is TGTGCCAGCAGCTCCCGAGCGGATATGAACACTGAAGCTTTCTTT. This gives the protein CASSSRADMNTEAFF. V is TRBV11-3 and J is TRBJ1-1; no reliable D call. The CDR3 is 15 residues long. The V gene lost 4 bases and the J gene lost 0 bases, with 12 bases spanning the gap. Germline CDR1 reads SGHNT; CDR2 reads YENEEA.

This clonotype was observed many times. The CDR3 region has the DNA TGTGCCAGCAGCCAAGAAAGGAGGACCGGGGAGCTGTTTTTT. This sequence encodes CASSQERRTGELFF. The chain has TRBV3-1 and TRBJ2-2, with D perhaps matching TRBD2 (5 bases). V lost 0 bases, J lost 5 bases, and 7 bases lay in between. The germline V gene has CDR1 LGHDT and CDR2 YNNKEL (reference sequence). This CDR3 contains 14 residues. The full variable domain, in which reference TRBV3-1 and TRBJ2-2 provide the parts outside the CDR3, is DTAVSQTPKYLVTQMGNDKSIKCEQNLGHDTMYWYKQDSKKFLKIMFSYNNKELIINETVPNRFSPKSPDKAHLNLHINSLELGDSAVYFCASSQERRTGELFFGEGSRLTVL.

With respect to this clonotype: A much larger clone is a single base away; this may be a read error. The chain is built from TRBV18 and TRBJ1-4, with unresolved D. V lost 3 bases to trimming and J lost 0 bases, with 11 bases between them. The CDR3 runs 16 residues. The germline V gene encodes CDR1 KGHSH and CDR2 LQKENI. The CDR3 nucleotides read TGTGCCAGCTCACCGTCACAGAATACAACTAATGAAAAACTGTTTTTT. Protein sequence: CASSPSQNTTNEKLFF.

This rearrangement joins TRBV6-1 to TRBJ1-6; D unresolved. Germline lookup yields CDR1 MNHNS and CDR2 SASEGT. This CDR3 region has 13 residues. Trimming stripped 11 bases from V and 8 bases from J, with 16 bases between. The CDR3 DNA follows: TGTGCCTGTCCAAAGGGTCGGGATTCACCCCTCCACTTT. Its protein is CACPKGRDSPLHF.

This clonotype was observed many times. The V and J genes are TRBV3-1 and TRBJ2-7, with 10 bases lining up with TRBD2. The CDR3 is 15 residues long. V lost 2 bases to trimming and J lost 5 bases; unmatched junction nucleotides: 6. CDR1 and CDR2 from the germline V gene are LGHDT and YNNKEL (reference sequence). Here the CDR3 DNA reads TGTGCCAGCAGCCAACATAGCGGGAGGATAAACGAGCAGTACTTC. Its translation: CASSQHSGRINEQYF.

This clonotype occurred many times. This may arise from a read error, as a much more abundant clone is one base away. The chain employs TRBV12-3 or TRBV12-4 and TRBJ1-2; D gene uncertain. Trimming cost V 5 bases and J 1 base, with 2 bases left between them. The CDR3 is made up of 11 amino acids. CDR3 DNA: TGTGCCAGCAGTCATAACTATGGCTACACCTTC. Residues: CASSHNYGYTF.

This clonotype has more than one count but fewer than ten. V is TRBV20-1 and J is TRBJ2-6; TRBD1 or TRBD2 may be the D gene (5 bases each). Trimming stripped 6 bases from V and 0 bases from J, with 12 bases between. From germline, CDR1 is DFQATT and CDR2 SNEGSKA (reference sequence). The CDR3 loop spans 15 amino acids. The CDR3 nucleotides read TGCAGTGCCCTCGAGGGGCACTCTGGGGCCAACGTCCTGACTTTC. It is translated as CSALEGHSGANVLTF.

This clonotype was found a few times. The chain links TRBV5-1 to TRBJ2-1, with a possible D match to TRBD2 (6 bases). In germline, CDR1 is SGHRS, CDR2 YFSETQ. The CDR3 is made up of 14 amino acids. Trimming left V 5 bases short and J 0 bases short, with 9 bases between. The CDR3 loop is CASRPGLSYNEQFF. CDR3 bases: TGCGCCAGCAGACCGGGACTCTCCTACAATGAGCAGTTCTTC.

With respect to this clonotype: The junction shows a germline mismatch at one end, possibly a read error. The chain combines TRBV3-1 with TRBJ1-5; D is perhaps TRBD1 (6 bases). The CDR3 covers 14 residues. CDR1 LGHDT and CDR2 YNNKEL come from the germline V gene (reference sequence). CDR3 coding DNA: TGTGCTAGCAGCCAAGGACAGAGTAATCAGCCCCAGCATTTT. Its protein is CASSQGQSNQPQHF.

This clonotype was detected only a few times. The rearrangement joins TRBV25-1 to TRBJ1-1; D perhaps matches TRBD1 (5 bases). The CDR3 contains 19 residues. The germline V gene encodes CDR1 MGHDK and CDR2 SYGVNS. V was shortened by 2 bases and J by 6 bases, with 28 bases between the two germline ends. The CDR3 DNA sequence: TGTGCCAGCAGTGAACGGGGGGAGCCCTGGAGGGGTACGACGGCTGAAGCTTTCTTT. Its protein is CASSERGEPWRGTTAEAFF.

This clonotype was recorded many times. The chain combines TRBV12-3 or TRBV12-4 with TRBJ1-1; 7 positions agree with TRBD1. J gave up 3 bases and V 3 bases, and 4 bases lay outside the gene matches. CDR3 size: 14 residues. Written as DNA, the CDR3 is TGTGCCAGCAGTTTGTGGCAGGGGGACACTGAAGCTTTCTTT. Amino acid sequence: CASSLWQGDTEAFF.

This clonotype was detected many times. This chain links TRBV12-3 or TRBV12-4 with TRBJ1-1; 8 nucleotides agree with TRBD1. V lost 7 bases to trimming and J lost 6 bases; unmatched junction nucleotides: 7. This CDR3 spans 13 amino acids. The CDR3 bases are TGTGCCAGCACCAACAGGGGGTTCCCTGAAGCTTTCTTT. This translates into CASTNRGFPEAFF.

This clonotype was recorded many times. The chain carries TRBV29-1 and TRBJ1-2; no definite D call. The CDR3 sequence is 14 residues long. Per the germline V gene, CDR1 is SQVTM and CDR2 is ANQGSEA. Trimming pared 6 bases from V and 3 bases from J, leaving 17 bases between. CDR3 loop: CSVTNTPRDYGYTF. CDR3 coding DNA: TGCAGCGTGACCAATACCCCACGCGACTATGGCTACACCTTC. The full variable domain, completed using reference TRBV29-1 and TRBJ1-2, is SAVISQKPSRDICQRGTSLTIQCQVDSQVTMMFWYRQQPGQSLTLIATANQGSEATYESGFVIDKFPISRPNLTFSTLTVSNMSPEDSSIYLCSVTNTPRDYGYTFGSGTRLTVV.

Many counts were recorded for this clonotype. V gene TRBV20-1 combines with J gene TRBJ2-7, with D hard to call. The V end lost 0 bases, the J end lost 8 bases, and 8 bases lay between the germline ends. The CDR3 consists of 11 residues. Germline V gene sequence: CDR1 DFQATT, CDR2 SNEGSKA (reference sequence). The CDR3 nucleotides read TGCAGTGCTAGAGAAGGGAATAAGCAGTACTTC. It translates to CSAREGNKQYF.

This clonotype was recorded at least ten times. V usage is TRBV2 and J usage is TRBJ2-1; D may be TRBD1 (5 bases). Trimming took off 2 bases at V and 5 bases at J, with 16 bases between the two ends. This CDR3 is built from 16 residues. CDR1 and CDR2 (germline): SNHLY, FYNNEI. CDR3 protein: CASSETRLWGHNEQFF. The DNA of the CDR3 is TGTGCCAGCAGTGAAACCCGGCTCTGGGGCCACAATGAGCAGTTCTTC.

The chain recombines TRBV20-1 with TRBJ2-3; 7 positions agree with TRBD2. This CDR3 contains 15 residues. CDR1 DFQATT and CDR2 SNEGSKA come from the germline V gene (reference sequence). The junction had 7 bases not matched to a gene; V was cut back by 4 bases and J by 0 bases. The CDR3 DNA reads TGCAGTGCTACCCGGAGTAGCGGGAGCACAGATACGCAGTATTTT. Protein: CSATRSSGSTDTQYF.

Remarks on this clonotype: One junction end disagrees with the germline gene, perhaps due to a read error. This rearrangement joins TRBV7-9 to TRBJ1-4; D possibly corresponds to TRBD1 (6 bases). Germline assignment: CDR1 SEHNR and CDR2 FQNEAQ (reference sequence). The CDR3 contains 15 residues. This chain's CDR3 is CASGLTGGANEKLFF. CDR3 in DNA: TGTGCCAGCGGCTTAACGGGGGGCGCTAATGAAAAACTGTTTTTT. Full variable domain (missing parts from reference TRBV7-9 and TRBJ1-4): DTGVSQNPRHKITKRGQNVTFRCDPISEHNRLYWYRQTLGQGPEFLTYFQNEAQLEKSRLLSDRFSAERPKGSFSTLEIQRTEQGDSAMYLCASGLTGGANEKLFFGSGTQLSVL.

This clonotype was detected only a few times. The V call is TRBV10-3, the J call TRBJ1-5; 8 bases match TRBD1. J gave up 4 bases and V 8 bases, and 4 bases lay outside the gene matches. The CDR3 length is 13 residues. Germline CDR1 reads ENHRY; CDR2 reads SYGVKD. In DNA, the CDR3 is TGTGCCATCGGGGACAGGATTAATCAGCCCCAGCATTTT. It is translated as CAIGDRINQPQHF.

This clonotype was counted many times. This sequence joins TRBV13 and TRBJ1-2; TRBD1 matches 8 bases. J gave up 7 bases and V 5 bases, and 6 bases lay outside the gene matches. The germline V gene encodes CDR1 PRHDT and CDR2 FYEKMQ (reference sequence). The CDR3 covers 13 residues. The CDR3 bases are TGTGCCAGCAGCCGGACAGGGCACGGTGGCTACACCTTC. Its translation: CASSRTGHGGYTF.

This clonotype has a count of ten or more. The DNA is left out, because the CDR3 cannot be placed on it with certainty; the CDR3 is given as TCRdb lists it. The chain carries TRBV11-2 and TRBJ2-5; TRBD1, as called in the table, went unchecked against the DNA. The germline V gene encodes CDR1 SGHAT and CDR2 FQNNGV. The CDR3 sequence runs 13 residues, both termini included. The CDR3 sequence is CASSFGGGSYEYF.

The chain recombines TRBV4-1 with TRBJ2-7; D might be TRBD2 (6 bases). The CDR3 extends over 15 amino acids. Trimming left V 4 bases short and J 5 bases short, with 18 bases between. Per the germline V gene, CDR1 is MGHRA and CDR2 is YSYEKL. CDR3 in amino acids: CASSRRGLASDEQYF. The CDR3 DNA reads TGCGCCAGCAGCCGCCGGGGACTGGCTTCGGACGAGCAGTACTTC.

This chain links TRBV28 with TRBJ2-1, with 7 positions matching TRBD2. With 4 bases clipped from V and 6 bases from J, the junction kept 12 bases outside the gene matches. This CDR3 has 16 residues. Germline assignment: CDR1 MDHEN and CDR2 SYDVKM. The CDR3 region has the DNA TGTGCCAGCAGTTCCCCTAGGGGAGGGGCCGGCAATGAGCAGTTCTTC. Translated, it gives CASSSPRGGAGNEQFF. Using reference TRBV28 and TRBJ2-1 for the parts outside the CDR3, the full variable domain is DVKVTQSSRYLVKRTGEKVFLECVQDMDHENMFWYRQDPGLGLRLIYFSYDVKMKEKGDIPEGYSVSREKKERFSLILESASTNQTSMYLCASSSPRGGAGNEQFFGPGTRLTVL.

This clonotype was seen a handful of times. The chain uses TRBV19 and TRBJ1-6, with D uncertain. Germline CDR1 LNHDA, CDR2 SQIVND (reference sequence). The ends were cut back, 6 bases at V and 8 bases at J, with 8 bases in the middle. The CDR3 runs to 12 residues. The CDR3 DNA follows: TGTGCCAGTAGCGCAAATCATTCACCCCTCCACTTT. Translating it yields CASSANHSPLHF.

The V gene is TRBV5-1, the J gene TRBJ2-2; D tentatively reads TRBD1 or TRBD2 (5 bases each). Germline lookup yields CDR1 SGHRS and CDR2 YFSETQ. The ends were cut back, 4 bases at V and 1 base at J, with 14 bases in the middle. This CDR3 is built from 16 residues. The CDR3 reads CASSKPGTVNTGELFF. The CDR3 DNA reads as TGCGCCAGCAGCAAGCCAGGGACGGTGAACACCGGGGAGCTGTTTTTT.

V usage is TRBV5-6 and J usage is TRBJ1-5; D may be TRBD1 (6 bases). The V end lost 4 bases, the J end lost 9 bases, and 14 bases lay between the germline ends. The CDR3 runs 13 residues. Germline V gives CDR1 SGHDT, CDR2 YYEEEE. DNA of the CDR3: TGTGCCAGCAGCATCCTACTAGGGGGGCCCCAGCATTTT. Protein sequence: CASSILLGGPQHF.